This T cell receptor (beta chain) was documented in a study of CD8 T cells in ankylosing spondylitis. Study outcomes and limitations: It was reported that disease-linked clones were significantly enriched in matched ankylosing spondylitis synovial fluid.

This clonotype was observed a handful of times. Its specificity is unknown. TCRdb re-analysed the 5' RACE reads in MiXCR, keeping a single row per CDR3 protein. Here the sample spans about 300,000 distinct CDR3 sequences, more than 9% being singletons. CDR3 length: 16 amino acids. V was pared by 6 bases and J by 2 bases, with 16 bases between. In germline, CDR1 is MNHEY, CDR2 SMNVEV (reference sequence). The material sequenced was blood, either unsorted or a sorted T cell fraction (not recorded which). The origin of this receptor is a female donor with ankylosing spondylitis or in good health (not recorded which). The chain combines TRBV27 with TRBJ2-2; maybe TRBD2 (5 bases). The CDR3 reads CASSWIVGINTGELFF. In DNA, the CDR3 is TGTGCCAGCAGCTGGATCGTCGGGATCAACACCGGGGAGCTGTTTTTT.